The 10 T cell receptor beta chains in this list originate from one sample, sequenced in a study of CD8 T cells in Susac syndrome. RNA was extracted with the RNeasy kit, and a quantity of 0.5 to 1 ug was reverse transcribed using random hexamers. In TCRdb, the immunoSEQ multiplex PCR reads were re-called with MiXCR into one record per CDR3 protein. This table holds approximately 190,000 distinct CDR3 sequences, around nine tenths found once. The sequenced sample consisted of CD4+ T cells from PBMCs. These receptors all come from a human donor with Susac syndrome.

The rearrangement uses TRBV5-1 and TRBJ2-7, with TRBD1 as a possible D gene (6 bases). CDR1 is SGHRS, CDR2 YFSETQ, per germline. Trimming removed 3 bases at V and 2 bases at J, with 12 bases between. This CDR3 region has 14 residues. CDR3 DNA sequence: TGCGCCAGCAGCTCCCAGGGGAATGCCTACGAGCAGTACTTC. It codes for CASSSQGNAYEQYF.

J is TRBJ2-7 and V is TRBV28; weak D call: TRBD2 (5 bases). Trimming took 8 bases from V and 2 from J, leaving 13 bases between them. This CDR3 is 13 amino acids long. CDR1 and CDR2 (germline): MDHEN, SYDVKM. The CDR3 coding sequence is TGTGCCAGCGGTTGGACTGGTACCTACGAGCAGTACTTC. Its protein is CASGWTGTYEQYF. Using reference TRBV28 and TRBJ2-7 for the parts outside the CDR3, the full variable domain is DVKVTQSSRYLVKRTGEKVFLECVQDMDHENMFWYRQDPGLGLRLIYFSYDVKMKEKGDIPEGYSVSREKKERFSLILESASTNQTSMYLCASGWTGTYEQYFGPGTRLTVT.

V and J are TRBV7-9 and TRBJ2-4; possibly TRBD1 or TRBD2 for D (5 bases each). Trimming took off 5 bases at V and 0 bases at J, with 17 bases between the two ends. The CDR3 sequence is 17 residues long. CDR1 and CDR2 from the germline V gene are SEHNR and FQNEAQ (reference sequence). The CDR3 region is CASSPPVTGRAKNIQYF. CDR3 bases: TGTGCCAGCAGCCCACCAGTTACGGGACGAGCCAAAAACATTCAGTACTTC.

The chain joins TRBV5-1 to TRBJ2-1; TRBD1 might be the D (6 bases). CDR3 length equals 13 residues. Germline CDR1 SGHRS, CDR2 YFSETQ. V was shortened by 1 base and J by 8 bases, with 10 bases between the two germline ends. The chain's CDR3 is CASSLQQGDEQFF. The DNA for the CDR3 is TGCGCCAGCAGCTTGCAACAGGGCGATGAGCAGTTCTTC.

The rearrangement links TRBV7-9 to TRBJ1-1; no definite D call. The CDR3 sequence is 15 residues long. Between the trimmed V and J ends, which lost 6 bases and 0 bases, there was a span of 14 bases. The germline V gene encodes CDR1 SEHNR and CDR2 FQNEAQ (reference sequence). CDR3 sequence (DNA): TGTGCCAGCAGAGTTGCCAGTACGCTGAACACTGAAGCTTTCTTT. It translates to CASRVASTLNTEAFF.

The chain is built from TRBV29-1 and TRBJ1-2; the D is unclear. Trimming removed 7 bases at V and 3 bases at J, with 15 bases between. CDR1 and CDR2 from the germline V gene are SQVTM and ANQGSEA. CDR3 length: 13 amino acids. The CDR3 nucleotides read TGCAGCGGGACGCACAGCGGGGACTATGGCTACACCTTC. Translated: CSGTHSGDYGYTF.

V gene TRBV3-1 combines with J gene TRBJ2-1; tentatively, D is TRBD1 or TRBD2 (5 bases each). Germline V gene lookup returns CDR1 LGHDT and CDR2 YNNKEL (reference sequence). This CDR3 spans 16 amino acids. V was shortened by 2 bases and J by 2 bases, with 13 bases between the two germline ends. The CDR3 bases are TGTGCCAGCAGCCAACGATATAGGGGAGCCTACAATGAGCAGTTCTTC. As protein: CASSQRYRGAYNEQFF.

The chain couples TRBV19 to TRBJ2-1; perhaps TRBD2 as D (6 bases). The CDR3 has 16 residues. Trimming removed 4 bases from V and 1 base from J, with 14 bases in between. Germline V gives CDR1 LNHDA, CDR2 SQIVND (reference sequence). CDR3 loop: CASSSGVGRSYNEQFF. The CDR3 nucleotides are TGTGCCAGTAGTAGCGGGGTGGGGAGGTCCTACAATGAGCAGTTCTTC.

V is TRBV10-3 and J is TRBJ1-1; TRBD1 matches 7 bases. This CDR3 has 14 residues. The ends lost 6 bases at V and 1 base at J; junction bases unmatched: 5. Germline V gene data show CDR1 as ENHRY and CDR2 as SYGVKD. For the CDR3, the DNA is TGTGCCATCAGCGCGACAGGGACGAACACTGAAGCTTTCTTT. It encodes CAISATGTNTEAFF.

The V call is TRBV20-1, the J call TRBJ1-6, with TRBD1 as a possible D gene (6 bases). Trimming took off 2 bases at V and 9 bases at J, with 17 bases between the two ends. From germline, CDR1 is DFQATT and CDR2 SNEGSKA (reference sequence). The CDR3 extends over 15 amino acids. In nucleotides, the CDR3 is TGCAGTGCTAGACCGGGGGGCCGACTAGGTTCACCCCTCCACTTT. Its protein product is CSARPGGRLGSPLHF.